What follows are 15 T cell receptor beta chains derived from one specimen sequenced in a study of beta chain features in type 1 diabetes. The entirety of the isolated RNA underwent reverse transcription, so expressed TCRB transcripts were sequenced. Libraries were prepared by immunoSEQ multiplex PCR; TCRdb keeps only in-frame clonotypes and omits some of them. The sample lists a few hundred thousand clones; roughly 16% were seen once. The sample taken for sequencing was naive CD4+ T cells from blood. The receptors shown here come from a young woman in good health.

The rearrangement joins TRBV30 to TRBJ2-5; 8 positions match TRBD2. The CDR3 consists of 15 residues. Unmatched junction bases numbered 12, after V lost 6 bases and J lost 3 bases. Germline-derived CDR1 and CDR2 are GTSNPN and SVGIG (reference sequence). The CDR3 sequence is CACRLARQVEETQYF. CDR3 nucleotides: TGTGCCTGCCGACTAGCGAGGCAGGTGGAAGAGACCCAGTACTTC.

The CDR3 protein is CASSIPGLGEEQYF. As DNA, the CDR3 is TGTGCCAGTAGTATTCCGGGACTGGGAGAGGAGCAGTACTTC. The chain uses TRBV19 and TRBJ2-7, with D perhaps TRBD2 (6 bases). The CDR3 extends over 14 amino acids. The germline CDR1 and CDR2 sequences are LNHDA and SQIVND (reference sequence). With 3 bases removed from V and 7 bases from J, the gap between germline ends came to 16 bases.

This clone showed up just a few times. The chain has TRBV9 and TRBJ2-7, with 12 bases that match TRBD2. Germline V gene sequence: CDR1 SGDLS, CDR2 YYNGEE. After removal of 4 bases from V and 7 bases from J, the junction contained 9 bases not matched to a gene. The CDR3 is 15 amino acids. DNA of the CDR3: TGTGCCAGCAGCTACAGACTAGCGGGAGTAAAAGAGCAGTACTTC. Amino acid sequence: CASSYRLAGVKEQYF. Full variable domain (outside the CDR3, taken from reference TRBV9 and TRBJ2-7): DSGVTQTPKHLITATGQRVTLRCSPRSGDLSVYWYQQSLDQGLQFLIQYYNGEERAKGNILERFSAQQFPDLHSELNLSSLELGDSALYFCASSYRLAGVKEQYFGPGTRLTVT.

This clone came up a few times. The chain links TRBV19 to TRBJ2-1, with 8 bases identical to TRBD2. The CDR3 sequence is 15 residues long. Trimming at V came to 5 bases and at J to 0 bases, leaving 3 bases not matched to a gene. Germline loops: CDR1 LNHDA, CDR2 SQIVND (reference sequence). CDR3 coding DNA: TGTGCCAGTAGTCAGCGGGAGTCCTCCTACAATGAGCAGTTCTTC. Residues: CASSQRESSYNEQFF.

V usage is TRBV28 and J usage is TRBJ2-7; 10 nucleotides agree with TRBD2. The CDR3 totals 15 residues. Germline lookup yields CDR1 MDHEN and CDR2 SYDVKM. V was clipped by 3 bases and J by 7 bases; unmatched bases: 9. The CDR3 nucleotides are TGTGCCAGCAGTTTGGCCGCTAGCGGGAGTGGTGAGCAGTACTTC. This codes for CASSLAASGSGEQYF. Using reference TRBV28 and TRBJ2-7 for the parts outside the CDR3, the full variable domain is DVKVTQSSRYLVKRTGEKVFLECVQDMDHENMFWYRQDPGLGLRLIYFSYDVKMKEKGDIPEGYSVSREKKERFSLILESASTNQTSMYLCASSLAASGSGEQYFGPGTRLTVT.

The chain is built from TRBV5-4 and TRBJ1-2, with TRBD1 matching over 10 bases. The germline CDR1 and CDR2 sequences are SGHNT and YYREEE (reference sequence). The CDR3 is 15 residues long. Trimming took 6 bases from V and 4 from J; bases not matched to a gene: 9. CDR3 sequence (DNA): TGTGCCAGCAACACACCGGGACAGGGGACCTATGGCTACACCTTC. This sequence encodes CASNTPGQGTYGYTF.

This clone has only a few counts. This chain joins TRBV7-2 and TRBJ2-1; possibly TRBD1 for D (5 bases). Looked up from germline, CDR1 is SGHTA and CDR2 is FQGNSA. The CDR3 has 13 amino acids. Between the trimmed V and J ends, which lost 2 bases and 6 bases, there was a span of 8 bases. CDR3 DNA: TGTGCCAGCAGCTTATCAGGGTTCAATGAGCAGTTCTTC. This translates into CASSLSGFNEQFF.

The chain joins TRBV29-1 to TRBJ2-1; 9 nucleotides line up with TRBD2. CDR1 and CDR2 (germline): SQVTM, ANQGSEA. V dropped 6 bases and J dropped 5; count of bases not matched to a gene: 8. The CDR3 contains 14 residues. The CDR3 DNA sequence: TGCAGCGTGGCCCTCAGACTAGCGGACAATGAGCAGTTCTTC. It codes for CSVALRLADNEQFF.

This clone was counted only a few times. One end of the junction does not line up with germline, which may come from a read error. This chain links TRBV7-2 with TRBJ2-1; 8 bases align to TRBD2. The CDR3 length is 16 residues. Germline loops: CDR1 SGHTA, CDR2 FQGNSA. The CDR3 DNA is TGTGCCAGCAGCATAGCTACGGGAGGGGGTTACAATGAGCAGTTCTTC. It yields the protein CASSIATGGGYNEQFF.

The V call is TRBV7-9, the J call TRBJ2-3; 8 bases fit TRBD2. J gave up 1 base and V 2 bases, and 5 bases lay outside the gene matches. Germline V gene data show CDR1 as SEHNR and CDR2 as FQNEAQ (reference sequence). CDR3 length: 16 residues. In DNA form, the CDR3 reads TGTGCCAGCAGCTTAACGGGACTAGGGGGCACAGATACGCAGTATTTT. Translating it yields CASSLTGLGGTDTQYF.

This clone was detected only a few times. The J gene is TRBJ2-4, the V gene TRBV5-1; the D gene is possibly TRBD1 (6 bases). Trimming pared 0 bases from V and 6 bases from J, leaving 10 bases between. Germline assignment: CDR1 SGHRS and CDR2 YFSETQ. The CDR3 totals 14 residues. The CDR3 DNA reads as TGCGCCAGCAGCTTGGCAGGGGCCGCAAACATTCAGTACTTC. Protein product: CASSLAGAANIQYF.

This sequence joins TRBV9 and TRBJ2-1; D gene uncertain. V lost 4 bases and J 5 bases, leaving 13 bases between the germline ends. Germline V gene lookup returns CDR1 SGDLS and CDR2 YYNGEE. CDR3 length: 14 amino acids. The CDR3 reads CASSLPSRDNEQFF. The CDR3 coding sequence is TGTGCCAGCAGCCTTCCTTCTAGAGACAATGAGCAGTTCTTC.

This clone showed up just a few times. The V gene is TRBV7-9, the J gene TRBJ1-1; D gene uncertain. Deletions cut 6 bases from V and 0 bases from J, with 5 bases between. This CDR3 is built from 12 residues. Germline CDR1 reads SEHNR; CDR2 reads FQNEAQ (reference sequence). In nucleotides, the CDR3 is TGTGCCAGCAGTATCGTGAACACTGAAGCTTTCTTT. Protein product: CASSIVNTEAFF.

In DNA form, the CDR3 reads TGTGCCAGCAGCTTCGGGCTAGCGGGAGGAGGTCCAGATACGCAGTATTTT. It yields the protein CASSFGLAGGGPDTQYF. The chain combines TRBV7-3 with TRBJ2-3, with 11 bases identical to TRBD2. From germline, CDR1 is SGHTA and CDR2 FQGTGA. V lost 3 bases to trimming and J lost 4 bases; unmatched junction nucleotides: 9. CDR3 length: 17 amino acids.

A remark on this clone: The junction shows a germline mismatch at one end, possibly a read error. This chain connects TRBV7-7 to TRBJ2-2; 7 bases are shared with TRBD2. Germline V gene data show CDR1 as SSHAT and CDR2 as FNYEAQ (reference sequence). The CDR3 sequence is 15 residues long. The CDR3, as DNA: TGTGCTAGCAGTTCGAGCGGGATAGGGACCGGGGAGCTGTTTTTT. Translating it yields CASSSSGIGTGELFF. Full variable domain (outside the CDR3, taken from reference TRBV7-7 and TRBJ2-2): GAGVSQSPRYKVTKRGQDVTLRCDPISSHATLYWYQQALGQGPEFLTYFNYEAQPDKSGLPSDRFSAERPEGSISTLTIQRTEQRDSAMYRCASSSSGIGTGELFFGEGSRLTVL.